A selection of T cell receptor beta chains follows, all from one sample in a study of T cells after yellow fever vaccination. TCRdb itself ran the 5' RACE reads through MiXCR, one entry per CDR3 protein. Here the sample spans hundreds of thousands of distinct CDR3 sequences, roughly 4% being singletons. Sequencing used PBMCs, obtained on the day of the yellow fever booster vaccination. These receptor sequences come from a man younger than 35 who received the YFV17D yellow fever vaccine. CDR3s include the opening cysteine and the closing phenylalanine or tryptophan. The order of the fields is J gene, CDR3 length, V gene, clone size, D gene, CDR3 protein, CDR3 DNA. D genes are given only for firm matches. Clone size is shown for a subset of rows, as once, few, many or a class of expanded clone.

>TRBJ1-2|14|TRBV7-2|few|-
CASRASTSSRGYTF
TGTGCCAGCCGTGCTTCCACGTCCTCTAGAGGCTACACCTTC
>TRBJ2-5|15|TRBV18|-|-
CASSRGEELQETQYF
TGTGCCAGCTCACGGGGAGAGGAGTTACAAGAGACCCAGTACTTC
>TRBJ2-5|15|TRBV4-3|many|TRBD1
CASSHYLTGGETQYF
TGCGCCAGCAGCCACTACCTGACAGGGGGGGAGACCCAGTACTTC
>TRBJ2-7|14|TRBV10-2|-|TRBD2
CASIGPGGSYEQYF
TGCGCCAGCATCGGGCCGGGGGGATCCTACGAGCAGTACTTC
>TRBJ2-6|15|TRBV12-3/TRBV12-4|few|-
CASSSGDGWANVLTF
TGTGCCAGCAGTTCTGGGGACGGCTGGGCCAACGTCCTGACTTTC
>TRBJ2-7|14|TRBV5-6|-|TRBD2
CASSRLGGSYEQYF
TGTGCCAGCAGCCGATTGGGAGGGTCCTACGAGCAGTACTTC
>TRBJ2-1|15|TRBV5-1|-|-
CASAPLGGGANEQFF
TGCGCCAGCGCTCCGCTTGGGGGGGGGGCAAATGAGCAGTTCTTC
>TRBJ2-3|16|TRBV7-2|many|-
CASSLGGGGSTDTQYF
TGTGCCAGCAGCTTAGGAGGGGGAGGGAGCACAGATACGCAGTATTTT
>TRBJ2-7|15|TRBV4-3|many|TRBD2
CASSHASGSSYEQYF
TGCGCCAGCAGCCACGCAAGCGGGAGCTCCTACGAGCAGTACTTC
>TRBJ2-2|16|TRBV7-6|many|TRBD1
CASSRPGQGDTGELFF
TGTGCCAGCAGCCGACCCGGACAGGGGGACACCGGGGAGCTGTTTTTT
>TRBJ2-2|13|TRBV5-6|many|-
CASSFSLTGELFF
TGTGCCAGCAGCTTCTCGCTCACCGGGGAGCTGTTTTTT
>TRBJ2-3|15|TRBV5-1|many|TRBD2
CASTLGTSGVDTQYF
TGCGCCAGCACCCTCGGCACTAGCGGGGTGGATACGCAGTATTTT
>TRBJ2-7|15|TRBV7-9|many|TRBD1
CASSAPEHRGNEQYF
TGTGCCAGCAGCGCACCAGAGCACAGGGGGAACGAGCAGTACTTC
>TRBJ1-1|13|TRBV12-3/TRBV12-4|many|-
CASSRQSGTEAFF
TGTGCCAGCAGCCGCCAGTCGGGCACTGAAGCTTTCTTT
>TRBJ2-3|14|TRBV15|-|-
CATSRDARDDTQYF
TGTGCCACCAGCAGAGATGCTAGGGATGATACGCAGTATTTT
>TRBJ2-6|16|TRBV20-1|-|-
CSARSDRLSGANVLTF
TGCAGTGCTAGAAGCGACAGGCTCTCTGGGGCCAACGTCCTGACTTTC
>TRBJ1-1|12|TRBV11-1|many|-
CASNAGAQEAFF
TGTGCCAGCAACGCAGGGGCACAGGAAGCTTTCTTT
>TRBJ2-5|13|TRBV7-2|many|-
CASSLVPRETQYF
TGTGCCAGCAGCTTAGTTCCTCGGGAGACCCAGTACTTC
>TRBJ1-5|12|TRBV7-9|-|-
CASSRIDQPQHF
TGTGCCAGCAGCCGGATAGATCAGCCCCAGCATTTT
>TRBJ2-5|14|TRBV5-4|few|-
CASSLDSMAETQYF
TGTGCCAGCAGCTTGGACTCCATGGCAGAGACCCAGTACTTC
>TRBJ2-2|16|TRBV5-1|few|-
CASSLARPVLDGELFF
TGCGCCAGCAGCTTGGCCCGCCCCGTCCTGGACGGGGAGCTGTTTTTT
>TRBJ2-3|17|TRBV18|many|TRBD1
CASSPPTGGDSTDTQYF
TGTGCCAGCTCACCCCCGACAGGGGGGGATTCGACAGATACGCAGTATTTT
>TRBJ2-3|15|TRBV29-1|many|TRBD2
CSGRTSGGVSDTQYF
TGCAGCGGCCGTACTAGCGGGGGGGTCTCAGATACGCAGTATTTT
>TRBJ2-7|14|TRBV7-2|few|TRBD1
CASSPPGQFYEQYF
TGTGCCAGCAGCCCTCCGGGACAGTTCTACGAGCAGTACTTC
>TRBJ2-1|15|TRBV6-4|-|TRBD2
CASSAGRSSYNEQFF
TGTGCCAGCAGTGCCGGGAGGAGCTCCTACAATGAGCAGTTCTTC
>TRBJ1-5|14|TRBV19|few|-
CASSQTGINQPQHF
TGTGCCAGTAGCCAGACAGGTATCAATCAGCCCCAGCATTTT
>TRBJ1-1|13|TRBV20-1|many|-
CSAEVDSSTEAFF
TGCAGTGCCGAGGTGGACAGTTCCACTGAAGCTTTCTTT